This T cell receptor (beta chain) is from a study of blood T cell repertoires in COVID-19. Overall study: In each case, the material was cDNA or gDNA derived from T cells, B-cell-depleted T cells, or PBMCs.

Original data processing: Amplified reference gene primers provided the basis for estimating nucleated cell counts. Measured with immunoSEQ multiplex PCR; TCRdb has only the in-frame clones, and not every one. V and J calls and clone size are those listed in that table; D and trimming were worked out from the DNA. The table includes around 340,000 clones, about four fifths detected once. This clone turned up a few times. The receptor was derived from a man aged 25-45 years with active or convalescent COVID-19. What was sequenced was peripheral blood.

The CDR3 is CARSSGQGGTDTQYF. In DNA, the CDR3 is TGTGCCAGAAGCTCTGGACAGGGAGGGACAGATACGCAGTATTTT. This chain joins TRBV5-3 and TRBJ2-3, with D possibly TRBD1 on 8 matching bases. TRBV5-3 is an ORF for which the function is uncertain. Deletions cut 3 bases from V and 3 bases from J, with 14 bases between. The CDR3 covers 15 residues.